The 26 T cell receptor beta chains reported below all come from one sample, sequenced in a study of read filtering for tumor transcriptome and immune sequencing. This library used approximately 390 ng RNA and molecular barcoded adaptors spanning alpha/delta and beta/gamma chains. TCRdb reanalysed the reads using MiXCR and keeps one entry per CDR3 protein. The sample consists of 60,000 to 75,000 distinct CDR3 sequences, roughly 19% of them appearing once. Sequenced material: a population of CD138-negative cells sorted from bone marrow. These receptors were obtained from a donor at least 40 years old with multiple myeloma.

This clonotype occurred many times. V usage is TRBV7-9 and J usage is TRBJ1-5; D unclear. The CDR3 sequence is 15 residues long. The V gene lost 6 bases and the J gene lost 4 bases, with 16 bases spanning the gap. Germline lookup yields CDR1 SEHNR and CDR2 FQNEAQ (reference sequence). CDR3 coding DNA: TGTGCCAGCAGTTCAGACATGTATGTGAATCAGCCCCAGCATTTT. This gives the protein CASSSDMYVNQPQHF.

This clonotype showed up many times. The CDR3 DNA sequence: TGCAGCGTTGACGTCGCAGGGCAGGGCAATGAGCAGTTCTTC. This sequence encodes CSVDVAGQGNEQFF. The chain links TRBV29-1 to TRBJ2-1; perhaps TRBD1 as D (5 bases). Germline CDR1 reads SQVTM; CDR2 reads ANQGSEA. V lost 3 bases, J lost 6 bases, and 15 bases lay in between. The CDR3 runs 14 residues.

Points on this clonotype: Germline is not matched at one junction end, which may reflect a read error. CDR3 bases: TGTGCCTGGGCTTTTAACTTTGGAGGCGGGGAGCTGTTTTTC. Translating it yields CAWAFNFGGGELFF. The V and J genes are TRBV30 and TRBJ2-2; D is perhaps TRBD2 (6 bases). Germline values: CDR1 GTSNPN, CDR2 SVGIG (reference sequence). The CDR3 consists of 14 residues.

This chain uses TRBV19 with TRBJ2-1; TRBD2 matches at 8 bases. J lost 6 bases, V lost 0 bases, and 4 bases had no gene match. Germline-derived CDR1 and CDR2 are LNHDA and SQIVND (reference sequence). CDR3 size: 15 residues. CDR3 region: CASSIDRGGGNEQFF. CDR3 DNA sequence: TGTGCCAGTAGTATAGATCGGGGGGGCGGCAATGAGCAGTTCTTC.

This clonotype has a count of ten or more. The J gene is TRBJ2-5, the V gene TRBV18; possibly TRBD1 or TRBD2 for D (6 bases each). Germline-derived CDR1 and CDR2 are KGHSH and LQKENI. There are 15 residues in the CDR3. V was shortened by 4 bases and J by 5 bases, with 17 bases between the two germline ends. The CDR3 coding sequence is TGTGCCAGCTCACGCTCCGGGGGCGCCCGGGAGACCCAGTACTTC. As protein: CASSRSGGARETQYF.

This clonotype was detected ten times or more. This chain links TRBV29-1 with TRBJ1-5, with D unclear. The germline gives CDR1 SQVTM, CDR2 ANQGSEA. The CDR3 loop spans 13 amino acids. Between the trimmed V and J ends, which lost 5 bases and 4 bases, there was a span of 12 bases. CDR3 sequence reads: CSVRPGPNQPQHF. The CDR3 DNA reads TGCAGCGTTAGGCCGGGTCCGAATCAGCCCCAGCATTTT. The full variable domain, in which reference TRBV29-1 and TRBJ1-5 provide the parts outside the CDR3, is SAVISQKPSRDICQRGTSLTIQCQVDSQVTMMFWYRQQPGQSLTLIATANQGSEATYESGFVIDKFPISRPNLTFSTLTVSNMSPEDSSIYLCSVRPGPNQPQHFGDGTRLSIL.

This clonotype has a count of ten or more. The J gene is TRBJ2-3, the V gene TRBV29-1; 10 bases fit TRBD2. CDR1 and CDR2 from the germline V gene are SQVTM and ANQGSEA. This CDR3 spans 16 amino acids. V shed 4 bases, J shed 2 bases, and the junction held 9 bases outside the gene matches. The DNA for the CDR3 is TGCAGCGTTGCGGCCGGGACTAGCGACCACACAGATACGCAGTATTTT. Protein sequence: CSVAAGTSDHTDTQYF.

This clonotype was seen ten or more times. The gene calls are TRBV9 and TRBJ2-1; TRBD2 might be the D (6 bases). Trimming removed 1 base from V and 6 bases from J, with 14 bases in between. CDR1 and CDR2 (germline): SGDLS, YYNGEE. The CDR3 covers 15 residues. The CDR3 sequence is CASSVSRGISNEQFF. Here the CDR3 DNA reads TGTGCCAGCAGCGTATCCCGGGGGATAAGCAATGAGCAGTTCTTC.

The sample holds many counts of this clonotype. The V gene is TRBV19, the J gene TRBJ2-3; no reliable D call. Germline values: CDR1 LNHDA, CDR2 SQIVND (reference sequence). The CDR3 is 15 amino acids. V was trimmed by 7 bases and J by 2 bases, leaving 16 bases between them. CDR3 in DNA: TGTGCCAGTACCCCCGTTCCGCAGAACACAGATACGCAGTATTTT. Its translation: CASTPVPQNTDTQYF.

Ten or more counts support this clonotype. The chain links TRBV19 to TRBJ1-1; possible D gene TRBD1, 5 bases. The CDR3 covers 14 residues. The V gene's germline CDR1 is LNHDA and CDR2 SQIVND (reference sequence). V was shortened by 6 bases and J by 1 base, with 12 bases between the two germline ends. CDR3 amino acids: CASRPTTGNTEAFF. As DNA, the CDR3 is TGTGCCAGTAGACCCACTACAGGGAACACTGAAGCTTTCTTT.

Of note for this clonotype: The CDR3 end shows no conserved phenylalanine or tryptophan, and so a read error is likely. V usage is TRBV20-1 and J usage is TRBJ1-4; no definite D call. Germline lookup yields CDR1 DFQATT and CDR2 SNEGSKA (reference sequence). The CDR3 has 16 amino acids. The V and J ends lost 0 bases and 0 bases respectively, with 11 bases between them. DNA of the CDR3: TGCAGTGCTAGAGATCGGGAGGGTGCAACTAATGAAAAACTGTTTCTT. Translation gives CSARDREGATNEKLFL.

This clonotype has a count of ten or more. The gene calls are TRBV11-1 and TRBJ2-7; 11 bases map to TRBD1. CDR1 is SGHAT, CDR2 FQDESV, per germline (reference sequence). V was pared by 4 bases and J by 2 bases, with 7 bases of the junction left unmatched. The length of the CDR3 is 16 residues. DNA for the CDR3: TGTGCCAGCAGCTACGATTCGGGACAGGGGGCCTACGAGCAGTACTTC. This encodes CASSYDSGQGAYEQYF.

The sample holds many counts of this clonotype. As DNA, the CDR3 is TGTGCCAGCAGCAACCCCGGGACTAGCGATGAGCAGTTCTTC. This encodes CASSNPGTSDEQFF. The rearrangement joins TRBV11-3 to TRBJ2-1; TRBD2 aligns across 10 bases. Per germline, CDR1 SGHNT and CDR2 YENEEA. V gave up 5 bases and J gave up 8 bases; unmatched junction bases: 6. The CDR3 runs 14 residues.

In this sample, this clonotype turned up many times. The chain has TRBV29-1 and TRBJ2-3; 7 bases are a match to TRBD1. The CDR3 extends over 12 amino acids. CDR1 and CDR2 from the germline V gene are SQVTM and ANQGSEA. Germline trimming cut 7 bases from V and 2 bases from J; bases unmatched to any gene: 3. CDR3 sequence: CSGGQFTDTQYF. CDR3 DNA sequence: TGCAGCGGGGGACAGTTCACAGATACGCAGTATTTT.

Many counts were recorded for this clonotype. The J gene is TRBJ2-1, the V gene TRBV20-1; 7 nucleotides line up with TRBD2. The trim removed 3 bases at V and 15 bases at J, leaving 8 bases unmatched. Per germline, CDR1 DFQATT and CDR2 SNEGSKA (reference sequence). The CDR3 is 11 residues long. CDR3 in amino acids: CSASPGGGWFF. The CDR3 DNA reads TGCAGTGCTAGCCCGGGGGGAGGTTGGTTCTTC.

This clonotype was counted ten times or more. The chain carries TRBV9 and TRBJ2-3; D remains unclear. CDR1 and CDR2 (germline): SGDLS, YYNGEE. The CDR3 is made up of 16 amino acids. With 4 bases removed from V and 2 bases from J, the gap between germline ends came to 17 bases. This CDR3 is CASSPRLDSITDTQYF. The CDR3 DNA follows: TGTGCCAGCAGCCCCCGCTTGGATTCTATCACAGATACGCAGTATTTT. Variable domain in full (rest from reference TRBV9 and TRBJ2-3): DSGVTQTPKHLITATGQRVTLRCSPRSGDLSVYWYQQSLDQGLQFLIQYYNGEERAKGNILERFSAQQFPDLHSELNLSSLELGDSALYFCASSPRLDSITDTQYFGPGTRLTVL.

The rearrangement joins TRBV5-1 to TRBJ2-2, with a tentative D call TRBD2 (6 bases). The CDR3 runs 16 residues. Germline V gene sequence: CDR1 SGHRS, CDR2 YFSETQ. Trimming removed 1 base from V and 4 bases from J, with 14 bases in between. In DNA form, the CDR3 reads TGCGCCAGCAGCTTGCGGGCGGGGTACAGCACCGGGGAGCTGTTTTTT. Protein: CASSLRAGYSTGELFF.

Many counts were recorded for this clonotype. This CDR3 reads CASSPVGLISYEQYF. CDR3 sequence (DNA): TGTGCCAGCAGCCCGGTTGGACTAATAAGCTACGAGCAGTACTTC. This chain connects TRBV5-5 to TRBJ2-7; D possibly corresponds to TRBD2 (6 bases). Trimming left V 4 bases short and J 3 bases short, with 17 bases between. Germline CDR1 reads SGHKS; CDR2 reads YYEKEE (reference sequence). The CDR3 length is 15 residues. Looking up the rest from reference TRBV5-5 and TRBJ2-7 gives the full variable domain: DAGVTQSPTHLIKTRGQQVTLRCSPISGHKSVSWYQQVLGQGPQFIFQYYEKEERGRGNFPDRFSARQFPNYSSELNVNALLLGDSALYLCASSPVGLISYEQYFGPGTRLTVT.

This clonotype has a count of ten or more. The V and J genes are TRBV20-1 and TRBJ1-1; unclear D gene. From germline, CDR1 is DFQATT and CDR2 SNEGSKA (reference sequence). The CDR3 contains 12 residues. V lost 5 bases to trimming and J lost 1 base, with 8 bases between them. As DNA, the CDR3 is TGCAGTGCTGATTTACCGAACACTGAAGCTTTCTTT. Amino acid sequence: CSADLPNTEAFF.

Turning to this clonotype: A read error may produce the germline difference seen at one junction end. The gene calls are TRBV7-9 and TRBJ2-4, with a tentative D call TRBD1 (6 bases). CDR1 is SEHNR, CDR2 FQNEAQ, per germline (reference sequence). The CDR3 loop spans 16 amino acids. In DNA form, the CDR3 reads TGTGCCAGCAGCGTCAGACAGGTCGGAGCCAAAAACATCCAGTACTTC. It yields the protein CASSVRQVGAKNIQYF. The entire variable domain, with the rest obtained from reference TRBV7-9 and TRBJ2-4, is as follows: DTGVSQNPRHKITKRGQNVTFRCDPISEHNRLYWYRQTLGQGPEFLTYFQNEAQLEKSRLLSDRFSAERPKGSFSTLEIQRTEQGDSAMYLCASSVRQVGAKNIQYFGAGTRLSVL.

Only a few counts were recorded for this clonotype. The chain couples TRBV9 to TRBJ2-1, with TRBD2 identical over 8 bases. The CDR3 contains 17 residues. CDR1 is SGDLS and CDR2 is YYNGEE in the germline V gene. V gave up 3 bases and J gave up 0 bases; unmatched junction bases: 8. The CDR3 DNA follows: TGTGCCAGCAGCGCCAACCCCAGCGGGAGCTCCTACAATGAGCAGTTCTTC. Its protein is CASSANPSGSSYNEQFF.

The V gene is TRBV10-1, the J gene TRBJ2-5; D call uncertain. V dropped 3 bases and J dropped 5 bases, with 10 bases sitting between them. Germline-derived CDR1 and CDR2 are WNHNN and SYGVQD (reference sequence). This CDR3 contains 13 residues. CDR3 sequence reads: CASSEGWSETQYF. CDR3 nucleotide sequence: TGCGCCAGCAGTGAAGGGTGGTCTGAGACCCAGTACTTC.

The chain is built from TRBV7-9 and TRBJ1-5; the D is unclear. The CDR3 is made up of 14 amino acids. V was cut by 3 bases and J by 0 bases, with 6 bases left in between. The V gene's germline CDR1 is SEHNR and CDR2 FQNEAQ (reference sequence). The CDR3 region has the DNA TGTGCCAGCAGCTTGCTAGATAGCAATCAGCCCCAGCATTTT. It translates to CASSLLDSNQPQHF.

In its sample, this clonotype was seen many times. A read error may explain this, as a much larger clone is one base away. The chain combines TRBV29-1 with TRBJ2-1; 13 bases agree with TRBD2. The trim removed 5 bases at V and 0 bases at J, leaving 13 bases unmatched. CDR1 is SQVTM, CDR2 ANQGSEA, per germline. This CDR3 comprises 19 residues. This CDR3 is CSVSPPTSGGPISYNEQFF. The CDR3 nucleotides are TGCAGCGTTTCCCCACCGACTAGCGGGGGGCCTATCTCCTACAATGAGCAGTTCTTC.

This clonotype occurred many times. This CDR3 reads CASSEADQGYEQYF. Here the CDR3 DNA reads TGTGCCAGCAGTGAAGCCGATCAAGGATACGAGCAGTACTTC. The chain couples TRBV2 to TRBJ2-7; D is unclear. The CDR3 runs to 14 residues. Germline V gene lookup returns CDR1 SNHLY and CDR2 FYNNEI. Trimming pared 0 bases from V and 4 bases from J, leaving 10 bases between. Filled out from reference TRBV2 and TRBJ2-7, the complete variable domain reads EPEVTQTPSHQVTQMGQEVILRCVPISNHLYFYWYRQILGQKVEFLVSFYNNEISEKSEIFDDQFSVERPDGSNFTLKIRSTKLEDSAMYFCASSEADQGYEQYFGPGTRLTVT.

V and J are TRBV3-1 and TRBJ2-5; D tentatively fits TRBD1 or TRBD2 (5 bases each). This CDR3 has 14 residues. V lost 4 bases and J 2 bases, leaving 11 bases between the germline ends. Germline loops: CDR1 LGHDT, CDR2 YNNKEL (reference sequence). In nucleotides, the CDR3 is TGTGCCAGCAGCCTAGGGGAGTATCAAGAGACCCAGTACTTC. This codes for CASSLGEYQETQYF.